These 27 T cell receptor beta chains were sequenced from one sample in a study of blood T cell repertoires in COVID-19. Sequenced by immunoSEQ multiplex PCR; TCRdb stores in-frame clones only, minus some. The table lists under 150,000 clones, 80% of them singletons. The sequenced sample was peripheral blood. These receptors all come from a man between 65 and 85 years old with acute or convalescent COVID-19.

The V and J genes are TRBV5-5 and TRBJ1-1; no reliable D call. Trimming cost V 2 bases and J 1 base, with 9 bases left between them. Germline V gene data show CDR1 as SGHKS and CDR2 as YYEKEE (reference sequence). This CDR3 spans 14 amino acids. CDR3: CASSFVRANTEAFF. The DNA for the CDR3 is TGTGCCAGCAGCTTTGTGAGGGCGAACACTGAAGCTTTCTTT.

The V and J genes are TRBV2 and TRBJ2-1, with D maybe TRBD1 (5 bases). V was cut by 2 bases and J by 7 bases, with 9 bases left in between. CDR1 and CDR2 (germline): SNHLY, FYNNEI. The CDR3 has 13 residues. The CDR3 region has the DNA TGTGCCAGCAGTGAACTAGGGGATAATGAGCAGTTCTTC. Residues: CASSELGDNEQFF.

The chain is built from TRBV6-5 and TRBJ2-7; perhaps TRBD1 as D (5 bases). V was shortened by 3 bases and J by 3 bases, with 15 bases between the two germline ends. The CDR3 covers 15 residues. In germline, CDR1 is MNHEY, CDR2 SVGAGI. This chain's CDR3 is CASSYRLAGIYEQYF. In DNA form, the CDR3 reads TGTGCCAGCAGTTATAGGTTGGCAGGGATCTACGAGCAGTACTTC.

The chain uses TRBV6-4 and TRBJ1-4; D ambiguous. CDR1 is MRHNA, CDR2 SNTAGT, per germline. The V and J ends lost 0 bases and 7 bases respectively, with 15 bases between them. CDR3 length: 16 amino acids. CDR3 sequence: CASSDSRESLGEKLFF. The DNA of the CDR3 is TGTGCCAGCAGTGACTCAAGGGAGAGTCTGGGTGAAAAACTGTTTTTT.

The genes are TRBV25-1 and TRBJ2-1, with 9 bases matching TRBD1. Unmatched junction bases numbered 15, after V lost 4 bases and J lost 8 bases. Germline V gene lookup returns CDR1 MGHDK and CDR2 SYGVNS. CDR3 size: 17 residues. In DNA form, the CDR3 reads TGTGCCAGCAGTGTCCCCCCGGGACAGGGACCCGCCCATGAGCAGTTCTTC. Translating gives CASSVPPGQGPAHEQFF.

The V call is TRBV6-6, the J call TRBJ1-2; 9 nucleotides line up with TRBD1. Germline-derived CDR1 and CDR2 are MNHNY and SVGAGI (reference sequence). This CDR3 is 15 amino acids long. The trim removed 7 bases at V and 4 bases at J, leaving 10 bases unmatched. The CDR3 nucleotides read TGTGCCAGCAAGAGGACAGGGGTACGGGGCTATGGCTACACCTTC. This codes for CASKRTGVRGYGYTF.

The gene calls are TRBV5-4 and TRBJ2-5; 8 nucleotides agree with TRBD2. This CDR3 comprises 14 residues. After removal of 2 bases from V and 3 bases from J, the junction contained 3 bases not matched to a gene. CDR1 is SGHNT and CDR2 is YYREEE in the germline V gene (reference sequence). The CDR3 nucleotides read TGTGCCAGCAGCTTAGCGGGAGCTAAAGAGACCCAGTACTTC. It codes for CASSLAGAKETQYF.

This chain uses TRBV5-1 with TRBJ2-5; TRBD2 might be the D (6 bases). Germline V gene lookup returns CDR1 SGHRS and CDR2 YFSETQ. The germline V and J ends were trimmed by 0 bases and 3 bases, with 9 bases remaining between them. The CDR3 is 14 amino acids. The CDR3 DNA reads TGCGCCAGCAGCTTGGGGGGAGGAGAAGAGACCCAGTACTTC. This codes for CASSLGGGEETQYF.

The chain has TRBV10-3 and TRBJ2-5; D call uncertain. The germline gives CDR1 ENHRY, CDR2 SYGVKD. V lost 6 bases to trimming and J lost 5 bases, with 16 bases between them. CDR3 size: 14 residues. In DNA form, the CDR3 reads TGTGCCATCAGCGATGCCGGGTCCCGCGAGACCCAGTACTTC. Translation gives CAISDAGSRETQYF.

This chain joins TRBV18 and TRBJ1-1; D is unclear. Germline CDR1 reads KGHSH; CDR2 reads LQKENI. V lost 3 bases to trimming and J lost 1 base, with 6 bases between them. The CDR3 runs 13 residues. CDR3 loop: CASSPLRNTEAFF. The CDR3 coding sequence is TGTGCCAGCTCACCCCTGAGGAACACTGAAGCTTTCTTT.

This clone was seen more than once but under ten times. The chain recombines TRBV29-1 with TRBJ1-1; D remains unclear. V was cut by 0 bases and J by 1 base, with 6 bases left in between. Germline V gene sequence: CDR1 SQVTM, CDR2 ANQGSEA. The CDR3 totals 13 residues. This chain's CDR3 is CSVEDARNTEAFF. In DNA, the CDR3 is TGCAGCGTTGAAGATGCCAGGAACACTGAAGCTTTCTTT.

The chain combines TRBV4-1 with TRBJ2-5, with 8 bases aligning to TRBD1. V shed 0 bases and J 5 bases; nucleotides not matched to a gene: 14. CDR3 length: 18 residues. Germline V lookup: CDR1 MGHRA, CDR2 YSYEKL. The CDR3 sequence is CASSQDIVAGGARETQYF. The CDR3 nucleotides are TGCGCCAGCAGCCAAGATATCGTGGCAGGGGGCGCAAGGGAGACCCAGTACTTC.

Worth noting for this clone: Other DNA sequences of this sample code for an identical CDR3. The chain joins TRBV9 to TRBJ1-5; unclear D gene. The CDR3 consists of 14 residues. The V gene lost 0 bases and the J gene lost 7 bases, with 11 bases spanning the gap. The V gene's germline CDR1 is SGDLS and CDR2 YYNGEE. CDR3 protein: CASSVDGSNQPQHF. As DNA, the CDR3 is TGTGCCAGCAGCGTAGACGGGTCCAACCAGCCCCAGCATTTT. Combining the CDR3 with reference TRBV9 and TRBJ1-5 gives the whole variable domain DSGVTQTPKHLITATGQRVTLRCSPRSGDLSVYWYQQSLDQGLQFLIQYYNGEERAKGNILERFSAQQFPDLHSELNLSSLELGDSALYFCASSVDGSNQPQHFGDGTRLSIL.

The chain couples TRBV7-2 to TRBJ1-1; no definite D call. Looked up from germline, CDR1 is SGHTA and CDR2 is FQGNSA. The CDR3 runs to 16 residues. Between the trimmed V and J ends, which lost 4 bases and 4 bases, there was a span of 19 bases. The CDR3 nucleotides read TGTGCCAGCAGCTCGACACAGTGGCGGGTTTCCACTGAAGCTTTCTTT. It codes for CASSSTQWRVSTEAFF. Using reference TRBV7-2 and TRBJ1-1 for the parts outside the CDR3, the full variable domain is GAGVSQSPSNKVTEKGKDVELRCDPISGHTALYWYRQSLGQGLEFLIYFQGNSAPDKSGLPSDRFSAERTGGSVSTLTIQRTQQEDSAVYLCASSSTQWRVSTEAFFGQGTRLTVV.

V and J are TRBV9 and TRBJ1-2; possibly TRBD1 for D (5 bases). V lost 4 bases and J lost 10, with 14 bases in between. The CDR3 covers 12 residues. The germline CDR1 and CDR2 sequences are SGDLS and YYNGEE. The CDR3 DNA reads TGTGCCAGCAGCTTTCGACAGAGCGACTACACCTTC. Translation gives CASSFRQSDYTF.

This chain uses TRBV6-5 with TRBJ2-7, with a tentative D call TRBD1 (5 bases). V lost 3 bases and J lost 2, with 11 bases in between. In germline, CDR1 is MNHEY, CDR2 SVGAGI. This CDR3 comprises 14 residues. The CDR3, as DNA: TGTGCCAGCAGTTATTTTCAGGGTCCCTACGAGCAGTACTTC. Translation: CASSYFQGPYEQYF.

This chain links TRBV30 with TRBJ1-3; D gene uncertain. Germline V gene data show CDR1 as GTSNPN and CDR2 as SVGIG (reference sequence). The CDR3 sequence is 13 residues long. The ends were cut back, 3 bases at V and 0 bases at J, with 6 bases in the middle. The CDR3 loop reads CAWRESSGNTIYF. The CDR3, as DNA: TGTGCCTGGAGGGAGAGCTCTGGAAACACCATATATTTT.

As for this clone: Additional DNA sequences in this sample encode the identical CDR3. The chain links TRBV5-1 to TRBJ2-5, with D perhaps TRBD1 (6 bases). This CDR3 is 13 amino acids long. The V end was cut by 3 bases, the J end by 2 bases, with 8 bases between. The germline gives CDR1 SGHRS, CDR2 YFSETQ. The CDR3 here is CASSSGQQETQYF. In DNA form, the CDR3 reads TGCGCCAGCAGCTCTGGACAGCAAGAGACCCAGTACTTC. Full variable domain (remainder filled in from reference TRBV5-1 and TRBJ2-5): KAGVTQTPRYLIKTRGQQVTLSCSPISGHRSVSWYQQTPGQGLQFLFEYFSETQRNKGNFPGRFSGRQFSNSRSEMNVSTLELGDSALYLCASSSGQQETQYFGPGTRLLVL.

This clone was found once. J is TRBJ2-3 and V is TRBV5-1, with 12 bases lining up with TRBD2. V shed 5 bases, J shed 4 bases, and the junction held 17 bases outside the gene matches. This CDR3 contains 19 residues. In germline, CDR1 is SGHRS, CDR2 YFSETQ. In nucleotides, the CDR3 is TGCGCCAGCAGGAATCTAGCGGGGGGGCCAAATGCGTTCCCAGATACGCAGTATTTT. As protein: CASRNLAGGPNAFPDTQYF.

The V and J genes are TRBV27 and TRBJ2-7; 7 bases are a match to TRBD2. The V segment lost 8 bases and the J segment 0 bases; nucleotides outside the gene matches: 10. Germline CDR1 is MNHEY and CDR2 is SMNVEV (reference sequence). This CDR3 has 15 amino acids. The CDR3 nucleotides read TGTGCCAGCGCCCCTCAAGCGGGGTTCTCCTACGAGCAGTACTTC. Its protein product is CASAPQAGFSYEQYF.

This chain joins TRBV19 and TRBJ2-5; 10 bases agree with TRBD2. From germline, CDR1 is LNHDA and CDR2 SQIVND (reference sequence). The length of the CDR3 is 14 residues. The junction had 3 bases not matched to a gene; V was cut back by 3 bases and J by 5 bases. The CDR3 reads CASSISGGAETQYF. For the CDR3, the DNA is TGTGCCAGTAGTATCAGCGGGGGGGCGGAGACCCAGTACTTC.

A note on this clone: In the same sample, other DNA sequences code for this CDR3. V and J are TRBV9 and TRBJ2-1, with a weak D call TRBD1 (5 bases). Deletions cut 4 bases from V and 0 bases from J, with 11 bases between. The CDR3 totals 15 residues. Per germline, CDR1 SGDLS and CDR2 YYNGEE. DNA of the CDR3: TGTGCCAGCAGCCCCAGAGACAGCTCCTACAATGAGCAGTTCTTC. As protein: CASSPRDSSYNEQFF. Full variable domain (rest looked up from reference TRBV9 and TRBJ2-1): DSGVTQTPKHLITATGQRVTLRCSPRSGDLSVYWYQQSLDQGLQFLIQYYNGEERAKGNILERFSAQQFPDLHSELNLSSLELGDSALYFCASSPRDSSYNEQFFGPGTRLTVL.

This clone appeared a few times. The rearrangement links TRBV18 to TRBJ2-7; possibly TRBD2 for D (6 bases). Germline CDR1 KGHSH, CDR2 LQKENI. Between the trimmed V and J ends, which lost 0 bases and 6 bases, there was a span of 15 bases. The length of the CDR3 is 15 residues. The CDR3 bases are TGTGCCAGCTCACCACCGGCCAGGGAGGCGGGCGAGCAGTACTTC. Residues: CASSPPAREAGEQYF.

This clone was counted only a few times. The V gene is TRBV2, the J gene TRBJ1-6, with a possible D match to TRBD1 (6 bases). V was trimmed by 6 bases and J by 5 bases, leaving 14 bases between them. The V gene's germline CDR1 is SNHLY and CDR2 FYNNEI. The CDR3 has 15 amino acids. The CDR3 is CASRGQFLDNSPLHF. CDR3 in DNA: TGTGCCAGCAGAGGACAGTTCTTAGATAATTCACCCCTCCACTTT. The complete variable domain, with remaining parts taken from reference TRBV2 and TRBJ1-6, reads EPEVTQTPSHQVTQMGQEVILRCVPISNHLYFYWYRQILGQKVEFLVSFYNNEISEKSEIFDDQFSVERPDGSNFTLKIRSTKLEDSAMYFCASRGQFLDNSPLHFGNGTRLTVT.

The chain links TRBV29-1 to TRBJ2-1; D might be TRBD1 (6 bases). The germline V gene has CDR1 SQVTM and CDR2 ANQGSEA. The length of the CDR3 is 16 residues. Trimming cost V 4 bases and J 7 bases, with 23 bases left between them. The CDR3 bases are TGCAGCGTTGCAGGGGCGGCTCTGCGCCTTACAAATGAGCAGTTCTTC. Translated, it gives CSVAGAALRLTNEQFF.

In regard to this clone: Other nucleotide sequences in the sample specify the same CDR3. The V and J genes are TRBV18 and TRBJ2-2; TRBD2 is a possible D gene (5 bases). Trimming removed 6 bases at V and 1 base at J, with 9 bases between. CDR3 size: 14 residues. Germline assignment: CDR1 KGHSH and CDR2 LQKENI. CDR3 DNA: TGTGCCAGCTCCCCGGCGGGGAACACCGGGGAGCTGTTTTTT. Protein product: CASSPAGNTGELFF.

The J gene is TRBJ2-5, the V gene TRBV6-6; 8 nucleotides line up with TRBD2. V trimming: 5 bases; J trimming: 3 bases; junction bases outside the gene matches: 8. There are 15 residues in the CDR3. Germline V gene data show CDR1 as MNHNY and CDR2 as SVGAGI (reference sequence). CDR3 in amino acids: CASSRPTSGKETQYF. CDR3 DNA sequence: TGTGCCAGCAGTCGCCCTACTAGCGGAAAAGAGACCCAGTACTTC.